These T cell receptor beta chains were read from a single sample in a study of cytomegalovirus exposure and HLA in healthy donors. Repertoires were generated with immunoSEQ multiplex PCR, while TCRdb's copy carries only in-frame clones and drops some. The profile shows some 120,000 clones, under 90% of them singletons. The material sequenced was PBMCs. The receptors were gathered from a woman aged 25 to 39 in good health and CMV-seronegative. CDR3s include the opening cysteine and the closing phenylalanine or tryptophan. Fields, in order: D gene, J gene, V gene, clone size, CDR3 length, CDR3 DNA, CDR3 protein. The D gene is left open where the match is weak. Where a row states a size, it is once, few, many or the class of an expanded clone; other rows omit it.

>TRBD2|TRBJ2-5|TRBV5-1|once|17
TGCGCCAGCAGCTTGGGGGGACTAGCGGGGGGCCAAGAGACCCAGTACTTC
CASSLGGLAGGQETQYF
>.|TRBJ2-7|TRBV7-6|.|14
TGTGCCAGCAGCCCCCTAGACAGCTCCTACGAGCAGTACTTC
CASSPLDSSYEQYF
>TRBD2|TRBJ2-1|TRBV9|.|16
TGTGCCAGCAGCGTAGTGCCTAGCGGGAGGATAAATGAGCAGTTCTTC
CASSVVPSGRINEQFF
>.|TRBJ2-1|TRBV5-1|.|15
TGCGCCAGCACCCTAGACAGGAGCTCCTACAATGAGCAGTTCTTC
CASTLDRSSYNEQFF
>.|TRBJ2-1|TRBV28|.|14
TGTGCCAGCAGGGGATTTGAGGGCTACAATGAGCAGTTCTTC
CASRGFEGYNEQFF
>.|TRBJ2-7|TRBV15|.|13
TGTGCCACCAGCAGAGATTCCGGCTACGAGCAGTACTTC
CATSRDSGYEQYF
>.|TRBJ1-2|TRBV4-3|.|16
TGCGCCAGCAGCCAAGTCTGGGGGGGACAAGACTATGGCTACACCTTC
CASSQVWGGQDYGYTF
>.|TRBJ2-7|TRBV27|.|19
TGTGCCAGCAGTTTACGACCCCTCCCCCATGGCGGGCCCACCTACGAGCAGTACTTC
CASSLRPLPHGGPTYEQYF
>.|TRBJ1-3|TRBV9|.|17
TGTGCCAGCAGCGTAGGGTTGGCGGGGGATGATGGAAACACCATATATTTT
CASSVGLAGDDGNTIYF
>.|TRBJ2-2|TRBV4-3|few|15
TGCGCCAGCAGCCAAGATTCGGCAGGGACCGGGGAGCTGTTTTTT
CASSQDSAGTGELFF
>TRBD2|TRBJ2-1|TRBV5-4|.|15
TGTGCCAGCAGATCCGGGACTAGCGTGACTAATGAGCAGTTCTTC
CASRSGTSVTNEQFF
>.|TRBJ2-5|TRBV27|.|13
TGTGCCAGCAGTTGGGACATAAAAGAGACCCAGTACTTC
CASSWDIKETQYF
>TRBD2|TRBJ2-2|TRBV5-1|.|17
TGCGCCAGCAGCTTGGGAGTAGCGGGAGGGACCACCGGGGAGCTGTTTTTT
CASSLGVAGGTTGELFF
>TRBD1|TRBJ1-1|TRBV20-1|.|11
TGCAGTGGTCAGGGGGTAGCTGAAGCTTTCTTT
CSGQGVAEAFF
>TRBD2|TRBJ2-2|TRBV19|.|18
TGTGCCAGTAGTATAGGGACTAGCGGGATAGGTATGACCGGGGAGCTGTTTTTT
CASSIGTSGIGMTGELFF
>.|TRBJ2-3|TRBV5-4|.|16
TGTGCCAGCAGTTTATTCTTAGAAGGAGGCACAGATACGCAGTATTTT
CASSLFLEGGTDTQYF
>.|TRBJ2-2|TRBV27|.|14
TGTGCCAGCAGTCCTAAACCCAACACCGGGGAGCTGTTTTTT
CASSPKPNTGELFF
>.|TRBJ2-1|TRBV28|.|15
TGTGCCAGCAGCTCACAGGGAGATTCCTACAATGAGCAGTTCTTC
CASSSQGDSYNEQFF
>TRBD1|TRBJ2-5|TRBV5-4|.|15
TGTGCCAGCAGCTTCCAGGGGGCGTCGAAAGAGACCCAGTACTTC
CASSFQGASKETQYF
>.|TRBJ2-7|TRBV7-9|.|15
TGTGCCAGCAGCTTAGAACCCGGGGACTCCTACGAGCAGTACTTC
CASSLEPGDSYEQYF
>TRBD1|TRBJ1-1|TRBV5-1|.|14
TGCGCCAGCAGCTTTAGACAGGGTAACACTGAAGCTTTCTTT
CASSFRQGNTEAFF
>TRBD1|TRBJ1-4|TRBV15|.|15
TGTGCCACCAGCAGAGGGACAGGTCGGGATGAAAAACTGTTTTTT
CATSRGTGRDEKLFF
>.|TRBJ1-3|TRBV30|.|13
TGTGCCTGGAGTACGGGGGCTGGAAACACCATATATTTT
CAWSTGAGNTIYF
>.|TRBJ2-7|TRBV27|.|14
TGTGCCAGCAGTCCATCAGGGGGAGGATACGAGCAGTACTTC
CASSPSGGGYEQYF
>TRBD1|TRBJ1-5|TRBV27|.|17
TGTGCCAGCAGTTCAAGGGACAGGGGGTATAGCAATCAGCCCCAGCATTTT
CASSSRDRGYSNQPQHF
>TRBD2|TRBJ2-3|TRBV7-2|.|17
TGTGCCAGCAGCTCCCGGGGAGCGGGAATTCTCACAGATACGCAGTATTTT
CASSSRGAGILTDTQYF
>.|TRBJ1-1|TRBV13|.|12
TGTGCCAGCAGCTTCATGAACACTGAAGCTTTCTTT
CASSFMNTEAFF
>.|TRBJ1-1|TRBV7-9|once|18
TGTTCCAGCAGCTTAGCGGCGGGGGGGCGCGTAAGGAACACTGAAGCTTTCTTT
CSSSLAAGGRVRNTEAFF
>.|TRBJ2-1|TRBV2|.|14
TGTGCCAGCGGCTCTTGGGGGCCGGACAATGAGCAGTTCTTC
CASGSWGPDNEQFF
>.|TRBJ1-1|TRBV2|.|12
TGTGCCAGCTATAGAATCTACACTGAAGCTTTCTTT
CASYRIYTEAFF